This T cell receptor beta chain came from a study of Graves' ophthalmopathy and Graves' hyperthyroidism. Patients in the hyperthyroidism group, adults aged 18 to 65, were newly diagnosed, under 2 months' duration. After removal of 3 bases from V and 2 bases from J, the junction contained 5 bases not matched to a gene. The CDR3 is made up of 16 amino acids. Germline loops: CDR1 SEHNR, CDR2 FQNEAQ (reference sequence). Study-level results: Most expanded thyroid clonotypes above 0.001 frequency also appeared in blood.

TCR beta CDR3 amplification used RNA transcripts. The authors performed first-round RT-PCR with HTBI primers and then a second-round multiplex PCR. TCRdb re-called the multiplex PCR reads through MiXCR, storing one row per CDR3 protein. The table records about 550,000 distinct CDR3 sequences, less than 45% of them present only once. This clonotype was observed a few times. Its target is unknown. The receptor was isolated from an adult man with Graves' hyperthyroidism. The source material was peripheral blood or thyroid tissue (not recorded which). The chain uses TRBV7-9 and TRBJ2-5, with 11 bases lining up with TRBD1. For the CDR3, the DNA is TGTGCCAGCAGCTTCACCCGGGACAGGGGGCAAGAGACCCAGTACTTC. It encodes CASSFTRDRGQETQYF.